The clone carrying this T cell receptor (beta chain) was seen just once. The protocol was immunoSEQ multiplex PCR, while the TCRdb copy is restricted to in-frame clones and leaves out a portion. The sample has some 25,000 clones, more than 85% seen once. The CDR3 has 16 amino acids. V lost 5 bases and J lost 0; bases outside the gene matches: 7. In germline, CDR1 is SGHNT, CDR2 YYREEE (reference sequence). These data are taken from a study of T cell responses to AZD1222 COVID-19 vaccine. This clonotype was obtained from an adult who received the AZD1222 COVID-19 vaccine. Sequencing was performed on peripheral blood, taken 28 days after the second AZD1222 dose. The V call is TRBV5-4, the J call TRBJ2-5; 10 bases align to TRBD1. CDR3 sequence: CASRPGQGNYQETQYF. CDR3 bases: TGTGCCAGCAGACCGGGACAGGGGAACTACCAAGAGACCCAGTACTTC. The full variable domain, completed using reference TRBV5-4 and TRBJ2-5, is ETGVTQSPTHLIKTRGQQVTLRCSSQSGHNTVSWYQQALGQGPQFIFQYYREEENGRGNFPPRFSGLQFPNYSSELNVNALELDDSALYLCASRPGQGNYQETQYFGPGTRLLVL.